The following is a TCR beta chain sequence with its context. Its antigen remains unknown. Germline V gene lookup returns CDR1 SGHRS and CDR2 YFSETQ. This CDR3 has 13 residues. V shed 4 bases, J shed 3 bases, and the junction held 4 bases outside the gene matches. These data belong to a study of CD8+ T cells in alopecia areata. Study-level information: Tofacitinib ran for 6 to 18 months before 6 months off drug. Treated patients' severity was scored by percentage of affected scalp area.

Reverse transcribed after extraction, RNA yielded cDNA as the sequencing template. Assay used: immunoSEQ multiplex PCR; TCRdb lists only in-frame clones, some missing. The sample has 200,000 to 250,000 clones; around 66% are singletons. The study, taken as a whole, reports: Under tofacitinib, fewer expanded CD8+ clones appeared among the top 100 scalp clones. Normal scalp showed lower clonality than lesional scalp, especially alopecia totalis/universalis.

Treatment defined: oral pan-JAK inhibitor, 5-10 mg twice daily. The sequence was collected from a human donor with alopecia areata. This specimen was CD4+ T cells sorted from blood, taken between weeks 43 and 45, from a patient treated with tofacitinib. The chain combines TRBV5-1 with TRBJ2-7; 7 positions agree with TRBD1. CDR3 in DNA: TGCGCCAGCAGCGTGGGACAGAACTACGAGCAGTACTTC. Translation: CASSVGQNYEQYF. Full variable domain (outside the CDR3, taken from reference TRBV5-1 and TRBJ2-7): KAGVTQTPRYLIKTRGQQVTLSCSPISGHRSVSWYQQTPGQGLQFLFEYFSETQRNKGNFPGRFSGRQFSNSRSEMNVSTLELGDSALYLCASSVGQNYEQYFGPGTRLTVT.